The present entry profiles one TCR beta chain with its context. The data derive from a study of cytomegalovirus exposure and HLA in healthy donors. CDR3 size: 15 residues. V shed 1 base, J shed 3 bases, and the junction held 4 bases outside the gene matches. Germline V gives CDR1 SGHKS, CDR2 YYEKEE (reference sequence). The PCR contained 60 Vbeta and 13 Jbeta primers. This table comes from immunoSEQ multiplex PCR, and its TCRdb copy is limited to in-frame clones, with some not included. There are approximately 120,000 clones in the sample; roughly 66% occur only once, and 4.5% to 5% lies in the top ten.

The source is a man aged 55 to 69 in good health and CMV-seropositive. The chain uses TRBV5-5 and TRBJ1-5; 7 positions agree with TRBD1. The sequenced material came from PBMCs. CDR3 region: CASSLLQGINQPQHF. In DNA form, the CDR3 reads TGTGCCAGCAGCTTGTTACAGGGGATCAATCAGCCCCAGCATTTT.